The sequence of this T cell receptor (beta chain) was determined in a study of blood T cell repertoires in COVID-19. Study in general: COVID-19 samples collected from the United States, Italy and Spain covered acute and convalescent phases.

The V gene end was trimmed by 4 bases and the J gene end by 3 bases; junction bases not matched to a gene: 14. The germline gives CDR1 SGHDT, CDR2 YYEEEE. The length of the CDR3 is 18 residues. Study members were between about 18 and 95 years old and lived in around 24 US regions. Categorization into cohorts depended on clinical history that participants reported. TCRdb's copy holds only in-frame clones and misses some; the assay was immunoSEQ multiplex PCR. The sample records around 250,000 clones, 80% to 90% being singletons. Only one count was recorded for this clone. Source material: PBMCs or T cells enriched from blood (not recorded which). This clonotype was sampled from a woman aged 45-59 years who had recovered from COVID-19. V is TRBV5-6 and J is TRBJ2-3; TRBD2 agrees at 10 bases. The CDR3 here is CASSPPGLALAATDTQYF. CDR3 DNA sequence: TGTGCCAGCAGCCCTCCGGGACTAGCGCTCGCAGCGACAGATACGCAGTATTTT.